The source of this TCR beta chain is a study of T cells in Graves' hyperthyroidism and ophthalmopathy (dated 2019 in TCRdb). About the study as a whole: Peripheral blood was sampled at the time of initial diagnosis, prior to any treatment. Prospective prediction of ophthalmopathy was tested in an independent validation cohort of fewer than 20 hyperthyroidism patients and 15 to 17 patients who later progressed to ophthalmopathy. For training and testing, the approximately 92 patients in the discovery cohort were randomly divided in a 7:3 ratio. In addition, the study compared T-cell repertoires in thyroid tissue and in blood from five to seven Graves' hyperthyroidism patients. According to the paper, TCR Vbeta CDR3 sequencing was carried out on some 140 peripheral blood samples, which came from more than 40 ophthalmopathy, roughly 75 hyperthyroidism and approximately 17 progressor patients. After blood sampling, hyperthyroidism patients were treated with methimazole at a starting dose of 30 mg daily, and ophthalmopathy patients were treated with high-dose intravenous methylprednisolone. To identify distinguishing TCR V-J signatures, a discovery cohort of some 100 patients was used, comprising 43 with Graves' ophthalmopathy and 55 to 65 with stable Graves' hyperthyroidism.

This clonotype has a handful of counts. Its binding antigen is unknown. No base quality values were provided; no much bigger clone lies one nucleotide off. Results the study describes overall, beyond this receptor: Sample size was not statistically predetermined, and investigators were not blinded to group allocation. In cross-validation, a model built on a 13 V-J signature told ophthalmopathy apart from stable hyperthyroidism with approximately 90% sensitivity and approximately 84% specificity, and in testing the same model reached 80%/75%. In validation, the model predicted progression to ophthalmopathy a median of approximately 6.3 months before onset, with roughly 71% sensitivity and 72.22% specificity. Most expanded thyroid clonotypes (frequency above 0.001) were also found in blood, which suggests that blood repertoires may mirror thyroid immune responses.

Stable Graves' hyperthyroidism was defined as the absence of progression to ophthalmopathy over 18 months of follow-up. The hyperthyroidism patients were between 18 and 65 years old and newly diagnosed, with a disease duration of less than 2 months. Any patient with an uncontrolled infection, another autoimmune disease, pregnancy or lactation was excluded. Diagnoses were established on the basis of clinical symptoms, serum thyroxine and TRAb, thyroid ultrasound, and orbital computed tomography. PBMCs were isolated from about 9 ml of fresh peripheral blood by Ficoll-Paque density gradient centrifugation. Total RNA was extracted with Trizol reagent, and quality was checked on an Agilent 2100 Bioanalyzer. Clipping removes 5 bases from V and 5 bases from J, with 9 as the unmatched junction base count. CDR1 and CDR2 are drawn from the germline V gene: SGHTA, FQGNSA. The CDR3 measures 17 amino acids from cysteine to phenylalanine. Only CDR3 DNA is held: 51 bases, read in frame from base 1.

Amplification of TCR beta CDR3 regions was carried out from RNA transcripts. The TCR CDR3 was subjected to a first round of RT-PCR using the HTBI primer set and the Qiagen OneStep RT-PCR kit. Libraries were constructed in a second round of multiplex PCR, after which size selection and purification were performed. Sequencing of the libraries was done on an Illumina HiSeq2000 using paired-end 100 bp reads. In the original analysis: SOAPnuke was used to process the raw data, with reads discarded if the reads contained adapters or uncalled bases, had a mean Phred below 15, or lacked an exact constant-primer or identifier match. High-quality paired reads were merged using COPE v1.2.5, and each unique nucleotide sequence was defined as a clonotype. MiTCR v1.1 was used to align the clonotypes against IMGT TRBV, TRBD and TRBJ reference segments. Analysis was restricted to V-J combinations with a frequency above 0.0001, which covered just over 98% of repertoires. A TCS score was defined as the ratio between F50 (clonal expansion) and ExV (chaos), using BLOSUM62-based TCRdist between CDR3 peptides within each V-J. Welch's t-statistics and random forest reduced some 510 V-J features to 13, which were used in a naive Bayes classifier (R e1071). Thyroid-blood repertoire similarity was quantified with the Morisita-Horn index. TCRdb's own reprocessing of the public reads used fastp at Q25 and MiXCR and kept productive beta chains. Under each unique CDR3 protein, matching rows form one entry showing the most common genes and DNA. In this record, the V and J calls reflect TCRdb's handling and not the investigators' own analysis. The sample has over 700,000 distinct CDR3 sequences on record, around 38% of them singletons. In total, the top ten clones hold about 8.9% of the sample.

The sequence is built from TRBV7-2 and TRBJ2-5; the junction holds 15 bases that match TRBD2. Sample: blood. The sequence was obtained from a man younger than 35 with Graves' hyperthyroidism. The DNA is TGTGCCAGCAGCCCTGGACTAGCGGGAGGGACCGGGGAGACCCAGTACTTC. The translation is CASSPGLAGGTGETQYF.